The 18 T cell receptor beta chains below were found in one sample sequenced in a study of Ad26.COV2.S vaccination and SARS-CoV-2 variants. Assay used: immunoSEQ multiplex PCR; TCRdb lists only in-frame clones, some missing. The table has 350,000 to 500,000 clones, 70% to 90% seen once. Treatment: approximately 18 received Ad26.COV2.S at low or high dose, single or two shots; 5 received placebo; per-sample allocation not given. Material that was analyzed had been drawn on day 63 after the first vaccine or placebo injection. The specimen comprised peripheral blood, sampled in a trial of Ad26.COV2.S vaccine versus placebo. The receptors were gathered from a person between 18 and 65 years old who received the Ad26.COV2.S COVID-19 vaccine or a placebo.

CDR3 sequence: CASSLRDYTDTQYF. CDR3 nucleotide sequence: TGTGCCAGCAGCTTGCGGGACTACACAGATACGCAGTATTTT. The chain links TRBV5-4 to TRBJ2-3, with TRBD2 identical over 7 bases. Per germline, CDR1 SGHNT and CDR2 YYREEE (reference sequence). The CDR3 sequence is 14 residues long. The V segment lost 1 base and the J segment 2 bases; nucleotides outside the gene matches: 1.

Turning to this clone: This same CDR3 is encoded by further DNA sequences in the sample. The V call is TRBV3-1 (or the pseudogene TRBV3-2), the J call TRBJ2-3; a possible D gene is TRBD2 (7 bases). V lost 4 bases and J lost 1, with 12 bases in between. The CDR3 is made up of 15 amino acids. From germline, CDR1 is LGHDT and CDR2 YNNKEL (reference sequence). The CDR3 here is CASSLRGAGTDTQYF. The DNA for the CDR3 is TGTGCCAGCAGCCTCCGGGGGGCTGGCACAGATACGCAGTATTTT.

On this clone itself: Other DNA sequences of this sample code for an identical CDR3. The chain combines TRBV29-1 with TRBJ2-2; weak D call: TRBD1 (6 bases). Germline V CDR1 and CDR2: SQVTM, ANQGSEA. Trimming took 6 bases from V and 0 from J, leaving 11 bases between them. The CDR3 sequence is 14 residues long. CDR3 loop: CSVVGGSNTGELFF. The CDR3 DNA follows: TGCAGCGTGGTAGGGGGATCGAACACCGGGGAGCTGTTTTTT.

The chain has TRBV2 and TRBJ2-2; tentative D call: TRBD2 (5 bases). The CDR3 covers 14 residues. The germline V gene encodes CDR1 SNHLY and CDR2 FYNNEI. The germline V and J ends were trimmed by 11 bases and 1 base, with 14 bases remaining between them. The CDR3 coding sequence is TGTGCCCACTCCGGACGGGGGAACACCGGGGAGCTGTTTTTT. Amino acid sequence: CAHSGRGNTGELFF.

The chain carries TRBV5-1 and TRBJ2-5, with TRBD1 matching over 9 bases. J lost 5 bases, V lost 4 bases, and 9 bases had no gene match. Germline loops: CDR1 SGHRS, CDR2 YFSETQ. The CDR3 sequence is 15 residues long. The CDR3 DNA reads as TGCGCCAGCAGCCGGGAACAGGGGGCGCGGGAGACCCAGTACTTC. It translates to CASSREQGARETQYF.

Here the CDR3 DNA reads TGTGCCAGCAGTTTCGACAGGGACACTGAAGCTTTCTTT. Protein sequence: CASSFDRDTEAFF. The chain has TRBV6-4 and TRBJ1-1, with 7 bases matching TRBD1. The V and J ends lost 5 bases and 3 bases, in that order; junction bases with no gene match: 3. The CDR3 extends over 13 amino acids. The germline V gene encodes CDR1 MRHNA and CDR2 SNTAGT.

CDR3 sequence: CASSYLPGQVNEKLFF. The CDR3 nucleotides read TGTGCCAGTAGTTACTTGCCGGGACAGGTTAATGAAAAACTGTTTTTT. The V call is TRBV19, the J call TRBJ1-4, with TRBD1 identical over 8 bases. The CDR3 is made up of 16 amino acids. Germline V gene lookup returns CDR1 LNHDA and CDR2 SQIVND (reference sequence). V trimming: 5 bases; J trimming: 4 bases; junction bases outside the gene matches: 9.

The gene calls are TRBV24-1 and TRBJ1-1, with no clear D. The CDR3 runs to 13 residues. V was trimmed by 2 bases and J by 0 bases, leaving 3 bases between them. Germline V lookup: CDR1 KGHDR, CDR2 SFDVKD. Written as DNA, the CDR3 is TGTGCCACCAGTGATTGGATGAACACTGAAGCTTTCTTT. Translating gives CATSDWMNTEAFF.

This clone was seen a few times. This chain links TRBV5-1 with TRBJ2-3, with 13 bases lining up with TRBD2. The trim removed 7 bases at V and 5 bases at J, leaving 16 bases unmatched. The germline gives CDR1 SGHRS, CDR2 YFSETQ. The CDR3 spans 18 residues. As DNA, the CDR3 is TGCGCCAGCCCCGACAGGACTAGCGGGGGCCTATTTGGAGATACGCAGTATTTT. It yields the protein CASPDRTSGGLFGDTQYF. Variable domain in full (rest from reference TRBV5-1 and TRBJ2-3): KAGVTQTPRYLIKTRGQQVTLSCSPISGHRSVSWYQQTPGQGLQFLFEYFSETQRNKGNFPGRFSGRQFSNSRSEMNVSTLELGDSALYLCASPDRTSGGLFGDTQYFGPGTRLTVL.

In this sample, this clone turned up once. V gene TRBV19 combines with J gene TRBJ1-4; D is unresolved. The germline V and J ends were trimmed by 5 bases and 7 bases, with 11 bases remaining between them. The CDR3 length is 13 residues. CDR1 LNHDA and CDR2 SQIVND come from the germline V gene (reference sequence). CDR3 bases: TGTGCCAGTAGTGACTCACGGGGTGAAAAACTGTTTTTT. Its translation: CASSDSRGEKLFF.

This clone showed up just once. The rearrangement uses TRBV15 and TRBJ2-1; D is possibly TRBD2 (6 bases). Trimming shortened V by 0 bases and J by 2 bases, and 17 bases separated the two germline ends. Germline loops: CDR1 LNHNV, CDR2 YYDKDF (reference sequence). The CDR3 sequence is 18 residues long. In DNA form, the CDR3 reads TGTGCCACCAGCAGAGATCTGGGGGGTATCAGCACCTACAATGAGCAGTTCTTC. Amino acid sequence: CATSRDLGGISTYNEQFF.

The chain joins TRBV11-2 to TRBJ1-6, with 7 positions matching TRBD1. The V gene end was trimmed by 1 base and the J gene end by 0 bases; junction bases not matched to a gene: 9. Germline V gene lookup returns CDR1 SGHAT and CDR2 FQNNGV. The CDR3 totals 19 residues. CDR3: CASSLGGTADFSYNSPLHF. The DNA of the CDR3 is TGTGCCAGCAGCTTAGGCGGGACAGCGGACTTCTCCTATAATTCACCCCTCCACTTT.

V and J are TRBV7-9 and TRBJ2-3, with 7 bases aligning to TRBD1. This CDR3 comprises 15 residues. Germline V lookup: CDR1 SEHNR, CDR2 FQNEAQ (reference sequence). V lost 6 bases to trimming and J lost 5 bases; unmatched junction nucleotides: 11. The CDR3 DNA sequence: TGTGCCAGCAGTCGACAGGGAAGAGTCGGAGATACGCAGTATTTT. This gives the protein CASSRQGRVGDTQYF.

The count of this clone is one. This chain links TRBV28 with TRBJ2-1; TRBD2 is a possible D gene (5 bases). Germline CDR1 is MDHEN and CDR2 is SYDVKM. With 7 bases removed from V and 7 bases from J, the gap between germline ends came to 14 bases. This CDR3 has 13 amino acids. CDR3 sequence reads: CASTPPWENEQFF. Here the CDR3 DNA reads TGTGCCAGCACTCCCCCGTGGGAGAATGAGCAGTTCTTC.

Concerning this clone: Within the sample, other DNA sequences also encode this same CDR3. The V gene is TRBV12-3 or TRBV12-4, the J gene TRBJ1-2, with 10 bases matching TRBD1. J gave up 8 bases and V 5 bases, and 5 bases lay outside the gene matches. This CDR3 comprises 13 residues. The CDR3 DNA sequence: TGTGCCAGCAGTCTCGGACAGGGGGACGGCTACACCTTC. It specifies CASSLGQGDGYTF.

The V gene is TRBV7-3, the J gene TRBJ1-1; no definite D call. Germline V gene data show CDR1 as SGHTA and CDR2 as FQGTGA. Trimming shortened V by 1 base and J by 1 base, and 7 bases separated the two germline ends. The CDR3 contains 14 residues. This CDR3 is CASSLSSANTEAFF. The CDR3 bases are TGTGCCAGCAGCTTAAGTTCCGCGAACACTGAAGCTTTCTTT.

The CDR3 DNA reads TGTGCCAGCAGCCAAGACCCTGTCCCCGCAGGTTCTAACTATGGCTACACCTTC. Residues: CASSQDPVPAGSNYGYTF. The chain couples TRBV4-2 to TRBJ1-2; D remains ambiguous. This CDR3 is 18 amino acids long. Trimming pared 0 bases from V and 0 bases from J, leaving 17 bases between. Germline assignment: CDR1 LGHNA and CDR2 YNFKEQ.

V gene TRBV14 combines with J gene TRBJ2-4, with D possibly TRBD2 on 5 matching bases. The CDR3 is 14 residues long. The germline V and J ends were trimmed by 4 bases and 6 bases, with 13 bases remaining between them. Germline CDR1 reads SGHDN; CDR2 reads FVKESK. In DNA form, the CDR3 reads TGTGCCAGCAGCCGGACGACCGGGATAAACATTCAGTACTTC. As protein: CASSRTTGINIQYF.